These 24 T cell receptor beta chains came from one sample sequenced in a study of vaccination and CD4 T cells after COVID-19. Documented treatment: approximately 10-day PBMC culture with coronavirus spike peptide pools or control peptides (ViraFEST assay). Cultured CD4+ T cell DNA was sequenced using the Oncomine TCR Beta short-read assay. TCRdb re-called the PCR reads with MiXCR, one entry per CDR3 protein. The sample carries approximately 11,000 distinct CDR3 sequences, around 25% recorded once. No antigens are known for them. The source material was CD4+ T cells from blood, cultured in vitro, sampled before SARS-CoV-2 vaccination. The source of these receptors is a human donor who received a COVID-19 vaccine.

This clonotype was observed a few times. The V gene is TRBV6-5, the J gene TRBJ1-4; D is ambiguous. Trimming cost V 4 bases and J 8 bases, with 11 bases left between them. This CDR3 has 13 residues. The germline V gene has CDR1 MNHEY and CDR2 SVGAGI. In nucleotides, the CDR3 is TGTGCCAGCAGTTTCGGCAGAACCGAAAAACTGTTTTTT. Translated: CASSFGRTEKLFF.

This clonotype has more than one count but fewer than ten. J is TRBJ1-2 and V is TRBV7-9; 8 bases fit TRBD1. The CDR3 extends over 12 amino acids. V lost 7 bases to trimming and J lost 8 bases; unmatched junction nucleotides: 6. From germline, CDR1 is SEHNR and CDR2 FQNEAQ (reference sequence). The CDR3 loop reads CASNATGAGYTF. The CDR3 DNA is TGTGCCAGCAACGCGACAGGGGCAGGCTACACCTTC.

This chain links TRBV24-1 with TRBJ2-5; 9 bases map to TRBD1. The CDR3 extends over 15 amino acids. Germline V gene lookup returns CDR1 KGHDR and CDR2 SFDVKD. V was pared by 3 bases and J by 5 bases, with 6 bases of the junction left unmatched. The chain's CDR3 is CATSDNRGLGETQYF. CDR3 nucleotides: TGTGCCACCAGTGATAACAGGGGGCTCGGGGAGACCCAGTACTTC.

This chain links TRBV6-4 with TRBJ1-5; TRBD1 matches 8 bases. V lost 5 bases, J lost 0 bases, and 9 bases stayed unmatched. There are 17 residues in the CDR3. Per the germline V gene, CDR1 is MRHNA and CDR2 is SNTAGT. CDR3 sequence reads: CASSTDRAANSNQPQHF. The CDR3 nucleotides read TGTGCCAGCAGTACGGACAGGGCGGCTAATAGCAATCAGCCCCAGCATTTT.

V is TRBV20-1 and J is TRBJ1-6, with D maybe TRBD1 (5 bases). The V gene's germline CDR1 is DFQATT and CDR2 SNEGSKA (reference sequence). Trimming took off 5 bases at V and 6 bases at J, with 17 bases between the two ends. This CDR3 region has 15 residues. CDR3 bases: TGCAGTGCTCCCAATATAGGGGTAGGTAATTCACCCCTCCACTTT. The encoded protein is CSAPNIGVGNSPLHF.

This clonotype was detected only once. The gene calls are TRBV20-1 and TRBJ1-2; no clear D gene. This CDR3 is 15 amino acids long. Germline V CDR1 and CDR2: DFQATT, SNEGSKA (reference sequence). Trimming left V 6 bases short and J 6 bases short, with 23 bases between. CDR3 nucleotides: TGCAGTGCACACAGAGTCAACTCCGCCCGCCATGGCTACACCTTC. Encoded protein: CSAHRVNSARHGYTF.

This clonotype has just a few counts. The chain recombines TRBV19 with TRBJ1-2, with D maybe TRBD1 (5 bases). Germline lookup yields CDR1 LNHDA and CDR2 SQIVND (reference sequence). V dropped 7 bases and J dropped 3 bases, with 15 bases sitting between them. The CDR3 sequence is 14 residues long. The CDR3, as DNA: TGTGCCAGTACCATCGCCGGGACGTACTATGGCTACACCTTC. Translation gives CASTIAGTYYGYTF.

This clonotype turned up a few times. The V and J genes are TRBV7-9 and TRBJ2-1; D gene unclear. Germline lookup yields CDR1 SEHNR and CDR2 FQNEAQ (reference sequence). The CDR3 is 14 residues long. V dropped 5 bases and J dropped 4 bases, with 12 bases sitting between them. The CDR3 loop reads CASSLTNGYNEQFF. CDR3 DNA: TGTGCCAGCAGCCTAACTAACGGGTACAATGAGCAGTTCTTC.

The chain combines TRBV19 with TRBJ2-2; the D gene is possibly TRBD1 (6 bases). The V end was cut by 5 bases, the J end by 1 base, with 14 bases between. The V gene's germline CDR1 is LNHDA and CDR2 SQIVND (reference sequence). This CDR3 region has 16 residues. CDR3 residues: CASSRVLGGNTGELFF. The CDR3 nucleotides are TGTGCCAGTAGTCGGGTTTTAGGGGGGAACACCGGGGAGCTGTTTTTT.

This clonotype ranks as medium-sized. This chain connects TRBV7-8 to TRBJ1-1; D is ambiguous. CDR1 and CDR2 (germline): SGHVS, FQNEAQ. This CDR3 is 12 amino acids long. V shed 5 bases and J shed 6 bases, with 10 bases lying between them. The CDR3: CASSPPRSEAFF. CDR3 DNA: TGTGCCAGCAGCCCGCCGAGGTCTGAAGCTTTCTTT.

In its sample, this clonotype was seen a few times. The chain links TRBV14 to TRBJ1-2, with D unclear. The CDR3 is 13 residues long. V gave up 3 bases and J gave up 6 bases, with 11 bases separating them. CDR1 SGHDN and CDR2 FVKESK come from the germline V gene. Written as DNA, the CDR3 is TGTGCCAGCAGCCAGACCTCAGCAGATGGCTACACCTTC. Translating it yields CASSQTSADGYTF.

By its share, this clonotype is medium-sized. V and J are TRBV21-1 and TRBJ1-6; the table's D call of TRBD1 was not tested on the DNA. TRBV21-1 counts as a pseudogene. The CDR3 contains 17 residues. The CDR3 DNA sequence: TGTGCCAGCAGCAAGGGACAGTCCTCTACTAATAATTCACCCCTCCACTTT. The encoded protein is CASSKGQSSTNNSPLHF.

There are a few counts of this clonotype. The CDR3 bases are TGTGCCATCAGTGCTGGTGTGGTAGGGTTACAGACCCAGTACTTC. This translates into CAISAGVVGLQTQYF. This chain links TRBV10-3 with TRBJ2-5, with unresolved D. Germline V gene lookup returns CDR1 ENHRY and CDR2 SYGVKD. The CDR3 runs to 15 residues. Trimming left V 4 bases short and J 6 bases short, with 18 bases between.

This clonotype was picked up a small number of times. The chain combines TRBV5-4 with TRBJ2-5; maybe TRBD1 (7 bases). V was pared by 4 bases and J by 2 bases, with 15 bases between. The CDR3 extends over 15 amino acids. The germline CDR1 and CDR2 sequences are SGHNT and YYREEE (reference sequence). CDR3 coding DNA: TGTGCCAGCAGCGCACAGGGGAGGAGGCAAGAGACCCAGTACTTC. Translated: CASSAQGRRQETQYF.

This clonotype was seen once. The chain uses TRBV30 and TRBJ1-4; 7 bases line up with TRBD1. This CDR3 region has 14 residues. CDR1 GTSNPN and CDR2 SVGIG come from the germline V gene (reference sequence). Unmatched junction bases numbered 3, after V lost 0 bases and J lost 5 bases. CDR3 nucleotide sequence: TGTGCCTGGAGTGTGACAGGGACAAATGAAAAACTGTTTTTT. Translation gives CAWSVTGTNEKLFF.

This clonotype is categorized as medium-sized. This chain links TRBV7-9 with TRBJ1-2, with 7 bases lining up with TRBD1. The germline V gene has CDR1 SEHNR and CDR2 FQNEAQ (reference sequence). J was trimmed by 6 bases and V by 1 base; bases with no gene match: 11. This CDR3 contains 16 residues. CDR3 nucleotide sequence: TGTGCCAGCAGCTTAGGAGGGACAGTGGACCTGGATGGCTACACCTTC. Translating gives CASSLGGTVDLDGYTF.

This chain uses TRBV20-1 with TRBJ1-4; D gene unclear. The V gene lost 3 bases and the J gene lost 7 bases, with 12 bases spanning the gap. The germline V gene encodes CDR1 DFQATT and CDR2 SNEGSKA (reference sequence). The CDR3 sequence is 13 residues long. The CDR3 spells CSAREGLGEKLFF. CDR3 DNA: TGCAGTGCTAGGGAAGGACTGGGTGAAAAACTGTTTTTT.

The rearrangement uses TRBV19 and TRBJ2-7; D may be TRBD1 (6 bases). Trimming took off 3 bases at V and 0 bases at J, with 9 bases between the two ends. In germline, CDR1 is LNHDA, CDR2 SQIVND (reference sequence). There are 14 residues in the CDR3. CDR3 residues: CASSIDRSSYEQYF. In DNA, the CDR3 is TGTGCCAGTAGTATCGACAGGAGCTCCTACGAGCAGTACTTC.

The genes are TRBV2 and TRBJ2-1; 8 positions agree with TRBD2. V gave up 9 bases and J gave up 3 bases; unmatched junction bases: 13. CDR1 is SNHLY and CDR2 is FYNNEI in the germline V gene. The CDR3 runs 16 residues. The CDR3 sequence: CASHAPAGANYNEQFF. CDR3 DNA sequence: TGTGCCAGTCACGCCCCAGCGGGGGCTAACTACAATGAGCAGTTCTTC. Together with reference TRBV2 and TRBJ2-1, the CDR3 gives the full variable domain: EPEVTQTPSHQVTQMGQEVILRCVPISNHLYFYWYRQILGQKVEFLVSFYNNEISEKSEIFDDQFSVERPDGSNFTLKIRSTKLEDSAMYFCASHAPAGANYNEQFFGPGTRLTVL.

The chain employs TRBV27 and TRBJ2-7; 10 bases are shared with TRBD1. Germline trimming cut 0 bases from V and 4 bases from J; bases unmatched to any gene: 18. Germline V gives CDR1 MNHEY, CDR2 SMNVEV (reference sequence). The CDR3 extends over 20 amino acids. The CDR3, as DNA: TGTGCCAGCAGTTTATCGATATTAAAATTTCGACAGGGGGCAGTGTACGAGCAGTACTTC. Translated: CASSLSILKFRQGAVYEQYF.

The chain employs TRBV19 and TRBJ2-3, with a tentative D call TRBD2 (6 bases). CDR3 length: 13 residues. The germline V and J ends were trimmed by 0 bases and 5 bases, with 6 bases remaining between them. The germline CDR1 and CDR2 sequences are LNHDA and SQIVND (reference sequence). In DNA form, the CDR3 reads TGTGCCAGTAGTATAGAGCGGGGAGATACGCAGTATTTT. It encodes CASSIERGDTQYF.

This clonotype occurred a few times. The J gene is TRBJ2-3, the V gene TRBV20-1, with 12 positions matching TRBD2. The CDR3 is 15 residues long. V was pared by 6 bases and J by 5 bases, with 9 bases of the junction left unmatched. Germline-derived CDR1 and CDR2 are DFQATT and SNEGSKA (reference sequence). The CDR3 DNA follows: TGCAGTGCAGGTCTAGCGGGGGGGCCGGGAGATACGCAGTATTTT. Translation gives CSAGLAGGPGDTQYF.

The CDR3 DNA is TGTGCCAGCAGCCGCACCTCAGGGGTCGCGTACAATGAGCAGTTCTTC. Translation gives CASSRTSGVAYNEQFF. The chain uses TRBV5-5 and TRBJ2-1; TRBD1 might be the D (6 bases). The CDR3 consists of 16 residues. Germline CDR1 reads SGHKS; CDR2 reads YYEKEE (reference sequence). Trimming took off 4 bases at V and 4 bases at J, with 18 bases between the two ends.

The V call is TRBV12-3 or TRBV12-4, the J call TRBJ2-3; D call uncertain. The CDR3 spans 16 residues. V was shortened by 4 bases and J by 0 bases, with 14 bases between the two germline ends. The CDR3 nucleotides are TGTGCCAGCAGTTCCGGCCTGATCCCCAGCACAGATACGCAGTATTTT. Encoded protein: CASSSGLIPSTDTQYF.